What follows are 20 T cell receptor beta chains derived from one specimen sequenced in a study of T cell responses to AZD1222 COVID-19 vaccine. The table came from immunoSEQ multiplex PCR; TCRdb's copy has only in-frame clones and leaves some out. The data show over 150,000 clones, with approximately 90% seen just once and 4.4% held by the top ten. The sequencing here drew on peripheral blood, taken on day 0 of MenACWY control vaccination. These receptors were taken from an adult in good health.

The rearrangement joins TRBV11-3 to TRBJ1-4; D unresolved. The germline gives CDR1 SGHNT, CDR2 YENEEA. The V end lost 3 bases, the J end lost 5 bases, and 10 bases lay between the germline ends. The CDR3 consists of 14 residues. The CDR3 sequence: CASSLGARNEKLFF. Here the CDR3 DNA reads TGTGCCAGCAGCTTGGGAGCCCGAAATGAAAAACTGTTTTTT.

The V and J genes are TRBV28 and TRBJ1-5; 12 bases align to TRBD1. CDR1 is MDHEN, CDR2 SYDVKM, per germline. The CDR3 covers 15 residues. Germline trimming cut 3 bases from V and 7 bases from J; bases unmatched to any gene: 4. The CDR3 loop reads CASSFWDRGHQPQHF. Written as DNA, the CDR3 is TGTGCCAGCAGTTTTTGGGACAGGGGGCACCAGCCCCAGCATTTT.

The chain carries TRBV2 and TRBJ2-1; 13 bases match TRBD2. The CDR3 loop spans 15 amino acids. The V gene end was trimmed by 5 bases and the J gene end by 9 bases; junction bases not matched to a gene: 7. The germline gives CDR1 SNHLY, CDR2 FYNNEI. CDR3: CASSYRTSGSGEQFF. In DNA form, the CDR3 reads TGTGCCAGCAGTTATCGGACTAGCGGGAGCGGTGAGCAGTTCTTC.

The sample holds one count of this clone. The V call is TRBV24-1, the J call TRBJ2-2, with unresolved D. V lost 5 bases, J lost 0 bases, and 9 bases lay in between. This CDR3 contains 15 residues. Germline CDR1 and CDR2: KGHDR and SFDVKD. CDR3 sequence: CATSGVQPNTGELFF. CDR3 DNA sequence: TGTGCCACCAGTGGCGTACAGCCGAACACCGGGGAGCTGTTTTTT.

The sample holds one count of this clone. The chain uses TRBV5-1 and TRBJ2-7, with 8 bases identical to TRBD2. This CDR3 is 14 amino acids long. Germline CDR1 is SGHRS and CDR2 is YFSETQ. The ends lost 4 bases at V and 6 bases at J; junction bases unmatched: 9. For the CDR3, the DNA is TGCGCCAGCAGCCCGTCGGGAGGGGGGCTCGAGCAGTACTTC. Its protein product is CASSPSGGGLEQYF. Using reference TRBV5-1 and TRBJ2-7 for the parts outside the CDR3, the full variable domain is KAGVTQTPRYLIKTRGQQVTLSCSPISGHRSVSWYQQTPGQGLQFLFEYFSETQRNKGNFPGRFSGRQFSNSRSEMNVSTLELGDSALYLCASSPSGGGLEQYFGPGTRLTVT.

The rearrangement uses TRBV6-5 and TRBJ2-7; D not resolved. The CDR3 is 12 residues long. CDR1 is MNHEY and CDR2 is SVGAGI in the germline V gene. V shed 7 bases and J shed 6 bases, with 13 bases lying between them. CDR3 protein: CASTLSGGEQYF. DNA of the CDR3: TGTGCCAGCACCCTCAGTGGCGGCGAGCAGTACTTC.

This CDR3 is CASSLATGSYNEQFF. CDR3 sequence (DNA): TGTGCCAGCAGCTTAGCAACAGGCTCCTACAATGAGCAGTTCTTC. This chain uses TRBV7-2 with TRBJ2-1; possible D gene TRBD1, 5 bases. Germline lookup yields CDR1 SGHTA and CDR2 FQGNSA. The germline V and J ends were trimmed by 0 bases and 0 bases, with 6 bases remaining between them. This CDR3 comprises 15 residues.

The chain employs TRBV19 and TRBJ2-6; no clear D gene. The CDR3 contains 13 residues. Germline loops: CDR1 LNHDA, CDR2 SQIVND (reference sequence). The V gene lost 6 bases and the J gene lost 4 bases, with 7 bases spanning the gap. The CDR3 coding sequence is TGTGCCAGTAGCTACCTGGGGGCCAACGTCCTGACTTTC. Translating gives CASSYLGANVLTF.

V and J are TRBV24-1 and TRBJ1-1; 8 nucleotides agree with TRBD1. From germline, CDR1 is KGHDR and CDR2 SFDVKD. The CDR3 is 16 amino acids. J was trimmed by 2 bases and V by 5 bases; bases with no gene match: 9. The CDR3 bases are TGTGCCACCAGTGTTCAACCGGGACAGGTTAACACTGAAGCTTTCTTT. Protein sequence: CATSVQPGQVNTEAFF.

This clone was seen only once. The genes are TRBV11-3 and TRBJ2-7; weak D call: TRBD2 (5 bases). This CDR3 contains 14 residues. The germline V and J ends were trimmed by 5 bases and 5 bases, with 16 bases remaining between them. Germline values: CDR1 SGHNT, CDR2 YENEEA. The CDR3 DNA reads TGTGCCAGCAGCCACTCCGGACGGGGTAACGAGCAGTACTTC. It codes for CASSHSGRGNEQYF.

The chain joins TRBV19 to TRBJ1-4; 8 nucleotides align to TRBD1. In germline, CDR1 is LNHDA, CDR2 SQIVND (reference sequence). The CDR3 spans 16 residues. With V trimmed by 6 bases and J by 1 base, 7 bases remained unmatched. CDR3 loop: CASSHPGGETNEKLFF. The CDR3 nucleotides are TGTGCCAGTAGCCACCCAGGGGGCGAAACTAATGAAAAACTGTTTTTT.

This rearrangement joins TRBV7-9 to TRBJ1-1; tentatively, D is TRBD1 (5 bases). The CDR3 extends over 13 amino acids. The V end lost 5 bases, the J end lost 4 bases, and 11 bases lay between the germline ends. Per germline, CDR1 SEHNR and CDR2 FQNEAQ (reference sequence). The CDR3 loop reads CASSQVGVTEAFF. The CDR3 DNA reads TGTGCCAGCAGCCAGGTGGGGGTCACTGAAGCTTTCTTT. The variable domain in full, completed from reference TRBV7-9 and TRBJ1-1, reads DTGVSQNPRHKITKRGQNVTFRCDPISEHNRLYWYRQTLGQGPEFLTYFQNEAQLEKSRLLSDRFSAERPKGSFSTLEIQRTEQGDSAMYLCASSQVGVTEAFFGQGTRLTVV.

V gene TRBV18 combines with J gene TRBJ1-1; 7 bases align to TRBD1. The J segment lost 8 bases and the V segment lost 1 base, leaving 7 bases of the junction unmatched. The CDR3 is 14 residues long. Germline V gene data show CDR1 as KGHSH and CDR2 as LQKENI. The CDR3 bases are TGTGCCAGCTCACCACTTGGAGCGACAGGGGAAGCTTTCTTT. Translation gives CASSPLGATGEAFF. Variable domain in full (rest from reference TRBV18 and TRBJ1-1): NAGVMQNPRHLVRRRGQEARLRCSPMKGHSHVYWYRQLPEEGLKFMVYLQKENIIDESGMPKERFSAEFPKEGPSILRIQQVVRGDSAAYFCASSPLGATGEAFFGQGTRLTVV.

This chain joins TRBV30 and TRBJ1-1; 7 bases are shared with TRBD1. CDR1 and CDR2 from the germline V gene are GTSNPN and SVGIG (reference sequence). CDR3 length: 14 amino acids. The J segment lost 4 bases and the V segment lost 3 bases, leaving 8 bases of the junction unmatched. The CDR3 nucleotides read TGTGCCTGGAGGTCGCGTCAGGGGGGCACTGAAGCTTTCTTT. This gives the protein CAWRSRQGGTEAFF. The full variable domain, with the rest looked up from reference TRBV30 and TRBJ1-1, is SQTIHQWPATLVQPVGSPLSLECTVEGTSNPNLYWYRQAAGRGLQLLFYSVGIGQISSEVPQNLSASRPQDRQFILSSKKLLLSDSGFYLCAWRSRQGGTEAFFGQGTRLTVV.

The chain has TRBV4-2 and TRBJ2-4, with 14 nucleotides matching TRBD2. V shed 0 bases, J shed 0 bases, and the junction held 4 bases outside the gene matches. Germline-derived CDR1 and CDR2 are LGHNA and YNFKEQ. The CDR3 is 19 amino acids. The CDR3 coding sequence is TGTGCCAGCAGCCAAGAGGGACTAGCGGGAGATCTAGCCAAAAACATTCAGTACTTC. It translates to CASSQEGLAGDLAKNIQYF.

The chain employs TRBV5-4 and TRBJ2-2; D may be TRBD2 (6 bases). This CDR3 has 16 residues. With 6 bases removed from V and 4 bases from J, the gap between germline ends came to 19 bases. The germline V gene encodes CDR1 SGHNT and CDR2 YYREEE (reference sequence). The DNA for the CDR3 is TGTGCCAGCACCCGGCAGAGGAGGGCGGGCACCGGGGAGCTGTTTTTT. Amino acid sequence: CASTRQRRAGTGELFF.

This CDR3 reads CASRASGGYSGNTIYF. CDR3 nucleotides: TGCGCCAGCAGAGCCTCAGGGGGATACTCTGGAAACACCATATATTTT. This chain links TRBV5-1 with TRBJ1-3; 7 bases fit TRBD1. V was clipped by 5 bases and J by 0 bases; unmatched bases: 8. This CDR3 region has 16 residues. The germline V gene has CDR1 SGHRS and CDR2 YFSETQ.

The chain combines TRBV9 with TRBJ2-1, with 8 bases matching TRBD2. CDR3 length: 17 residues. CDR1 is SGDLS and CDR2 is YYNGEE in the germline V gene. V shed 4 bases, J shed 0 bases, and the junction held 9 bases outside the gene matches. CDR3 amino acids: CASSPRGGGDSYNEQFF. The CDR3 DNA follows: TGTGCCAGCAGCCCCCGGGGGGGCGGGGACTCCTACAATGAGCAGTTCTTC.

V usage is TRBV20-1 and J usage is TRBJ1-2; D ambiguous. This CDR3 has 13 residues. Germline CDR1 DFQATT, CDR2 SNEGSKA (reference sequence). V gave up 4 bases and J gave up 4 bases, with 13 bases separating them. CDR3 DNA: TGCAGTGCTACTGACCCGGGCTTCTATGGCTACACCTTC. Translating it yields CSATDPGFYGYTF.

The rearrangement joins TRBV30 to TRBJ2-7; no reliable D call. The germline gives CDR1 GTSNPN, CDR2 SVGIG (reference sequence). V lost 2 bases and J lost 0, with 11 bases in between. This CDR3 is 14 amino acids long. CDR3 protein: CAWSLPSNSYEQYF. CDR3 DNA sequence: TGTGCCTGGAGTCTGCCCTCCAACTCCTACGAGCAGTACTTC.